A selection of T cell receptor beta chains follows, all from one sample in a study of monozygotic twins with inflammatory bowel disease. From its re-call of the 5' RACE reads, TCRdb lists each CDR3 protein once, without DNA. This sample's table has about 450,000 distinct CDR3 sequences. The sample consisted of blood. These receptors all come from a human donor with ulcerative colitis or Crohn's disease, or a healthy co-twin of an affected twin (not recorded which). Each CDR3 is given with its conserved first and last residue.

J: TRBJ2-5
V: TRBV3-1
CDR3: CASSQYEGGYQETQYF

J: TRBJ2-4
V: TRBV12-3/TRBV12-4
CDR3: CASRVQGIGAKNIQYF

J: TRBJ2-7
V: TRBV5-1
CDR3: CASGLPQDPNGGEQYF

J: TRBJ1-2
V: TRBV5-1
CDR3: CASSQTPTSYGYTF

J: TRBJ1-3
V: TRBV15
CDR3: CATSTEDFTPGNTIYF

J: TRBJ1-2
V: TRBV6-1
CDR3: CASSELSYGYTF

J: TRBJ1-1
V: TRBV27
CDR3: CASTRGRDTEAFF

J: TRBJ1-2
V: TRBV5-1
CDR3: CASSLDGGWGFYTF

J: TRBJ1-1
V: TRBV18
CDR3: CASSSMGTANTEAFF

J: TRBJ1-5
V: TRBV20-1
CDR3: CSARDPGGQNQPQHF

J: TRBJ2-2
V: TRBV19
CDR3: CASSTGGGTGELFF